This entry features one T cell receptor (beta chain) sequence. This clone showed up just once. What antigen it recognizes has not been identified. The record has no base qualities; no much larger clone is one base away. Libraries were constructed by the immunoSEQ multiplex PCR assay. TCRdb holds this immuneACCESS table with in-frame rearrangements only. Some clones are missing; in checked studies, unresolved V genes explain under half, and the rest has no known cause. The sample table holds fewer than 60,000 clones, of which around 87% were seen once. Jointly, the top ten make up roughly 13% of the sample. CDR1 and CDR2 were assigned from the germline V gene as SGHTA and FQGTGA. From its cysteine to its phenylalanine, the CDR3 spans 13 amino acids. Left in the record is the CDR3 DNA by itself, 39 bases read in frame from the first base. V and J are truncated by 5 bases and 8 bases respectively, leaving an intervening sequence of 13 bases.

This sample was included in a study of control samples from healthy donors and cancer patients (dated by TCRdb to 2019 to 2021). Sequencing was carried out using PBMCs. The V and J segments used are TRBV7-3 and TRBJ2-1, with TRBD1 tentatively as D gene (6 bases match). The sequence came from a woman aged 55-75 years with lung cancer. The CDR3 has the sequence CASSPGHRDEQFF. The DNA sequence is as follows: TGTGCCAGCAGCCCGGGACACAGGGATGAGCAGTTCTTC.